A selection of T cell receptor beta chains follows, all from one sample in a study of blood T cell repertoires in COVID-19. The assay was immunoSEQ multiplex PCR, and TCRdb's table has in-frame clones only and misses some. The table includes about 250,000 clones, 75% to 95% detected once. What was sequenced was PBMCs or T cells enriched from blood (not recorded which). These receptors all stem from a woman in her late teens or twenties who had recovered from COVID-19. Each CDR3 is given with its conserved first and last residue. A D gene is named only where the DNA matches it firmly. The size field is filled for only some rows; it gives once, few, many or a size class.

V gene: TRBV28
J gene: TRBJ2-2
clone size: -
D gene: TRBD1
CDR3 protein: CASGTANTGELFF
CDR3 DNA: TGTGCCAGCGGGACAGCTAACACCGGGGAGCTGTTTTTT

V gene: TRBV20-1
J gene: TRBJ2-4
clone size: -
D gene: TRBD2
CDR3 protein: CSASVSGRADIQYF
CDR3 DNA: TGCAGTGCTAGTGTTAGCGGGAGGGCCGACATTCAGTACTTC

V gene: TRBV6-5
J gene: TRBJ2-2
clone size: once
D gene: -
CDR3 protein: CASSYRVNTGELFF
CDR3 DNA: TGTGCCAGCAGTTACCGTGTAAACACCGGGGAGCTGTTTTTT

V gene: TRBV28
J gene: TRBJ1-1
clone size: -
D gene: TRBD1
CDR3 protein: CASSLSRTGGTEAFF
CDR3 DNA: TGTGCCAGCAGTTTATCCCGGACAGGGGGCACTGAAGCTTTCTTT

V gene: TRBV7-9
J gene: TRBJ1-2
clone size: -
D gene: TRBD1
CDR3 protein: CASSSLSGQDPYGYTF
CDR3 DNA: TGTGCCAGCAGCTCCCTTTCGGGACAGGACCCTTATGGCTACACCTTC

V gene: TRBV5-1
J gene: TRBJ1-2
clone size: few
D gene: TRBD1
CDR3 protein: CASSPVGQVMGYGYTF
CDR3 DNA: TGCGCCAGCAGCCCGGTGGGACAGGTGATGGGGTATGGCTACACCTTC

V gene: TRBV24-1
J gene: TRBJ1-1
clone size: -
D gene: -
CDR3 protein: CATSDLLPDDTVNTEAFF
CDR3 DNA: TGTGCCACCAGTGACCTCCTCCCTGACGACACGGTGAACACTGAAGCTTTCTTT

V gene: TRBV5-6
J gene: TRBJ2-7
clone size: -
D gene: TRBD1
CDR3 protein: CASSLNRGYEQYF
CDR3 DNA: TGTGCCAGCAGCTTGAACAGGGGATACGAGCAGTACTTC

V gene: TRBV7-6
J gene: TRBJ2-3
clone size: -
D gene: -
CDR3 protein: CASSLGPDAEGTDTQYF
CDR3 DNA: TGTGCCAGCAGCTTAGGCCCCGACGCCGAGGGCACAGATACGCAGTATTTT

V gene: TRBV18
J gene: TRBJ2-7
clone size: -
D gene: -
CDR3 protein: CASSPGGAVLYF
CDR3 DNA: TGTGCCAGCTCACCCGGCGGGGCGGTGTTGTACTTC

V gene: TRBV11-2
J gene: TRBJ1-5
clone size: -
D gene: -
CDR3 protein: CASSSGTGSNQPQHF
CDR3 DNA: TGTGCCAGCAGCTCGGGAACAGGGAGCAATCAGCCCCAGCATTTT

V gene: TRBV29-1
J gene: TRBJ1-2
clone size: -
D gene: -
CDR3 protein: CSVTPRGGYGYTF
CDR3 DNA: TGCAGCGTTACCCCCCGCGGGGGCTATGGCTACACCTTC